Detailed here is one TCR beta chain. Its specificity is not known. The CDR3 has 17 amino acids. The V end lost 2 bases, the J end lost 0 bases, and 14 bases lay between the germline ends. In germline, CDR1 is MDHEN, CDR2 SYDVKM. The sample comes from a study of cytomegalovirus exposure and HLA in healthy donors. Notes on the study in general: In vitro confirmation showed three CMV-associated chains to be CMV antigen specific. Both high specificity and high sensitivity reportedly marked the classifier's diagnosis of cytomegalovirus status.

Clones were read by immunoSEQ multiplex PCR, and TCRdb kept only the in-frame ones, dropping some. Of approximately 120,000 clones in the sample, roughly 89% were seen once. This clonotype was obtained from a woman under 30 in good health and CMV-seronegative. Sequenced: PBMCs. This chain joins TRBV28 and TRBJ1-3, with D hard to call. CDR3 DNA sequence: TGTGCCAGCAGTTTAGGTCTGGTTAGATCCTCTGGAAACACCATATATTTT. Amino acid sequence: CASSLGLVRSSGNTIYF.